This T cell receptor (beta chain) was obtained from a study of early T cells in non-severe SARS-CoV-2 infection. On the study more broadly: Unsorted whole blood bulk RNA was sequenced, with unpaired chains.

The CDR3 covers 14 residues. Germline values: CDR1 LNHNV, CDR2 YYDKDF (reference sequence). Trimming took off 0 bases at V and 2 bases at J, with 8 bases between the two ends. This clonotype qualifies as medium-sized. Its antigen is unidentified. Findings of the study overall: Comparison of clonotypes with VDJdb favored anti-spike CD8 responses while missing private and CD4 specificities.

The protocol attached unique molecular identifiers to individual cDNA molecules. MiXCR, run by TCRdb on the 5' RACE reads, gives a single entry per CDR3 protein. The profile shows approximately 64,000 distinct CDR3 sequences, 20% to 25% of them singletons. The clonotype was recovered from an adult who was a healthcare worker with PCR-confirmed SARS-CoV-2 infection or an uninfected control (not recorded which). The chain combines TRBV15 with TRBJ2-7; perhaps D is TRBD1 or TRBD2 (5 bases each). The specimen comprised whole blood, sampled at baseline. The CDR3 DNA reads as TGTGCCACCAGCAGAGATAGGGGACCCTACGAGCAGTACTTC. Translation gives CATSRDRGPYEQYF.